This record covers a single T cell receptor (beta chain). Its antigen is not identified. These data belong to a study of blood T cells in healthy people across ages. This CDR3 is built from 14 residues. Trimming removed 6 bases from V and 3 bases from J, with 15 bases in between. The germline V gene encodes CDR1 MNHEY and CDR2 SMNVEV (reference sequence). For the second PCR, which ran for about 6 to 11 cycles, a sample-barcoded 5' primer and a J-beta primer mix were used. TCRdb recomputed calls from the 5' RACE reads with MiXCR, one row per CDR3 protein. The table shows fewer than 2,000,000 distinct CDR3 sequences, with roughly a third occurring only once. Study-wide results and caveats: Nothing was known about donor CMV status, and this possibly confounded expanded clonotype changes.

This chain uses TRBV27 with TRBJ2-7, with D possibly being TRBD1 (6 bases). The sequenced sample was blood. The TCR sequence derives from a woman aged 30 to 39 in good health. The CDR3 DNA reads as TGTGCCAGCAGGCTCGGGACACGGATCTACGAGCAGTACTTC. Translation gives CASRLGTRIYEQYF.